This is a list of T cell receptor beta chains from one sample in a study of identifying expanded T cells in peripheral blood. The assay was immunoSEQ multiplex PCR, and TCRdb's table has in-frame clones only and misses some. The profile shows around 130,000 clones, 65% to 90% of them singletons. The sample taken for sequencing was blood. These receptors all stem from a person aged 18 to 70 in good health. The CDR3 runs from the conserved cysteine through the conserved F or W. The D gene is left open where the match is weak. Size is omitted from some rows. Given values are once, few, many or a class for expanded clones.

DNA | CDR3 | V | D | J | size
TGTGCCAGCAGCTTAGTAGCGGGGCAATACAATGAGCAGTTCTTC | CASSLVAGQYNEQFF | TRBV7-8 | TRBD2 | TRBJ2-1 | many
TGTGCCAGCAGTTTACCGGCAGGGACATCTGAGCAGTTCTTC | CASSLPAGTSEQFF | TRBV2 | . | TRBJ2-1 | .
TGTGCCAGCAAAGGAAGGGAGGAGACCCAGTACTTC | CASKGREETQYF | TRBV6-5 | . | TRBJ2-5 | .
TGTGCCACCAGCAAGAGTAGAGCGTCGGGCGGCTACACCTTC | CATSKSRASGGYTF | TRBV15 | . | TRBJ1-2 | .
TGTGCCAGCTCAATTAGCGGGGCTAGCTCCTACGAGCAGTACTTC | CASSISGASSYEQYF | TRBV18 | TRBD2 | TRBJ2-7 | .
TGTGCCAGCAGTTACTCGAGAACAGGGCGCGATGGCTACACCTTC | CASSYSRTGRDGYTF | TRBV6-5 | . | TRBJ1-2 | once
TGCGCCAGCAGCTTTAGAGACAGGGGGCGGGTTGCGAGTCAGCCCCAGCATTTT | CASSFRDRGRVASQPQHF | TRBV5-1 | TRBD1 | TRBJ1-5 | .
TGTGCCAGCTCACCACAAGTGACTAATGAAAAACTGTTTTTT | CASSPQVTNEKLFF | TRBV18 | . | TRBJ1-4 | .
TGCGCCAGCAGCCAAGGGCAATCAGGGCCCGGAAACACCATATATTTT | CASSQGQSGPGNTIYF | TRBV4-3 | . | TRBJ1-3 | .
TGTGCCAGCAGCTTATACGGAGGATCGAACACTGAAGCTTTCTTT | CASSLYGGSNTEAFF | TRBV7-3 | . | TRBJ1-1 | .
TGTGCCAGCAGCAGCACGAGCTCCTACAATGAGCAGTTCTTC | CASSSTSSYNEQFF | TRBV9 | . | TRBJ2-1 | .
TGTGCCAGCAGCCGATCTATAGGTGAAAAACTGTTTTTT | CASSRSIGEKLFF | TRBV6-5 | . | TRBJ1-4 | .
TGTGCCAGCAGCTTGCTACAGGGACCCTACGAGCAGTACTTC | CASSLLQGPYEQYF | TRBV11-2 | . | TRBJ2-7 | .
TGTGCCAGCAGCGCCGGGTGGAGGGAGACCCAGTACTTC | CASSAGWRETQYF | TRBV7-2 | . | TRBJ2-5 | .
TGTGCCAGCAGTCCAATCAGGGCCACTGAAGCTTTCTTT | CASSPIRATEAFF | TRBV28 | . | TRBJ1-1 | few
TGTGCCAGCAGTTGGGGCACCTCCTACGAGCAGTACTTC | CASSWGTSYEQYF | TRBV27 | . | TRBJ2-7 | .
TGTGCCAGCAGTCCACAGGGGGCGGGTCAGCCCCAGCATTTT | CASSPQGAGQPQHF | TRBV7-9 | TRBD1 | TRBJ1-5 | .
TGTGCCAGCAGCTTAGCGGGGCTAACTGGCTACACCTTC | CASSLAGLTGYTF | TRBV7-2 | . | TRBJ1-2 | once
TGTGCCAGCAGTGAAACCCCAAGGACAGTCCTAAATCAGCCCCAGCATTTT | CASSETPRTVLNQPQHF | TRBV6-1 | . | TRBJ1-5 | few
TGTGCCAGCAGCCCTTGGGCCGTCACAGATACGCAGTATTTT | CASSPWAVTDTQYF | TRBV11-2 | . | TRBJ2-3 | .
TGTGCCAGCAGTACGACAGGGTCCAACTATGGCTACACCTTC | CASSTTGSNYGYTF | TRBV5-4 | TRBD1 | TRBJ1-2 | .
TGTGCCAGTTCGAGACAGGGCTGGAATCAGCCCCAGCATTTT | CASSRQGWNQPQHF | TRBV19 | TRBD1 | TRBJ1-5 | medium-sized
TGTGCCAGTAATTACGGCAGGGTGGGTTCACCCCTCCACTTT | CASNYGRVGSPLHF | TRBV19 | . | TRBJ1-6 | few
TGTGCCAGCAGCTTAGATTGGGTCGGGACAGGGGAAAAACTGTTTTTT | CASSLDWVGTGEKLFF | TRBV7-9 | TRBD1 | TRBJ1-4 | few
TGTGCCAGCGGCTCTTCGGTTAACTATGGCTACACCTTC | CASGSSVNYGYTF | TRBV27 | . | TRBJ1-2 | .
TGTGCCAGCAGTTTAAAATCTCATAGGCAGTACTTC | CASSLKSHRQYF | TRBV28 | . | TRBJ2-7 | .
TGTGCCATCAGTGTTCGGACGGAGCGGGTTGCCTATGGCTACACCTTC | CAISVRTERVAYGYTF | TRBV10-3 | . | TRBJ1-2 | many
TGTGCCAGCAGTTGGAAGGTCGGCGCTGAAGCTTTCTTT | CASSWKVGAEAFF | TRBV28 | . | TRBJ1-1 | .
TGTGCCAGCAGCTGGGCGTCAGGGGTGAGATATTTT | CASSWASGVRYF | TRBV7-9 | . | TRBJ2-3 | .
TGTGCCAGCAGCCAGACTAGCGGGGGGGCGGAAACTGAAGCTTTCTTT | CASSQTSGGAETEAFF | TRBV4-2 | . | TRBJ1-1 | .
TGTGCCAGCAGTGACCCCAAGAGTTGGAACACCGGGGAGCTGTTTTTT | CASSDPKSWNTGELFF | TRBV6-4 | . | TRBJ2-2 | once
TGTGCCAGCAGTTTATCCCCCGTGAAGATACTAGCGGGGGACTACAATGAGCAGTTCTTC | CASSLSPVKILAGDYNEQFF | TRBV27 | TRBD2 | TRBJ2-1 | .
TGTGCCAGCAGCTTAGGCAGAGAATATTACAATGAGCAGTTCTTC | CASSLGREYYNEQFF | TRBV7-9 | . | TRBJ2-1 | .
TGCGCCAGCAGCTATCGGGACAGCACTAATGAAAAACTGTTTTTT | CASSYRDSTNEKLFF | TRBV5-1 | TRBD1 | TRBJ1-4 | once
TGCAGCGTTGAAAAGGCCAGGGGAGGGGAAAAACTGTTTTTT | CSVEKARGGEKLFF | TRBV29-1 | . | TRBJ1-4 | .
TGTGCCACGACCCCGTCGCGTGCGGAAGAGACCCAGTACTTC | CATTPSRAEETQYF | TRBV15 | . | TRBJ2-5 | .
TGTGCCAGCAGAGAGGGGGAAAATCAGCCCCAGCATTTT | CASREGENQPQHF | TRBV2 | . | TRBJ1-5 | .
TGTGCCAGCAGCTTATTTCACAGGGCGAATGAGCAGTTCTTC | CASSLFHRANEQFF | TRBV7-2 | . | TRBJ2-1 | .
TGCACCAGCAGCCAAGATCGGGTCTATAGGGGGGACAAAGAGACCCAGTACTTC | CTSSQDRVYRGDKETQYF | TRBV1 | . | TRBJ2-5 | .
TGTGCCTGGCGAGTCCCCTGTGCGCGGAAGACCCAGTACTTC | CAWRVPCARKTQYF | TRBV30 | . | TRBJ2-5 | .
TGTGCCAGCAGCCCTGTACGGGGTGGTCATGGCTACACCTTC | CASSPVRGGHGYTF | TRBV7-8 | . | TRBJ1-2 | .
TGTGCCAGCAGTGAAGGCGGGAGCCTCGAGACCCAGTACTTC | CASSEGGSLETQYF | TRBV2 | TRBD2 | TRBJ2-5 | .
TGTGCCAGCAGTGGGGACAGGGAGAACAGTGAGCAGTTCTTC | CASSGDRENSEQFF | TRBV6-1 | TRBD1 | TRBJ2-1 | .
TGTGCCAGCAGCAAGCGGGGCCTCACAGATACGCAGTATTTT | CASSKRGLTDTQYF | TRBV6-6 | TRBD2 | TRBJ2-3 | .
TGTGCCAGCAGGGGGGGTCTCGGAGCTTTCTTT | CASRGGLGAFF | TRBV25-1 | . | TRBJ1-1 | .
TGTGCCAGCAGTTTCCTCGGACAGGGTGGTGGCTACACCTTC | CASSFLGQGGGYTF | TRBV27 | TRBD1 | TRBJ1-2 | .
TGCGCCAGCACCCGCGGGGCTAGCTCCTACAATGAGCAGTTCTTC | CASTRGASSYNEQFF | TRBV5-1 | . | TRBJ2-1 | .
TGTGCCAGCAATCAGGGAACAGCCGGGGAGCTGTTTTTT | CASNQGTAGELFF | TRBV6-6 | . | TRBJ2-2 | .
TGTGCCAGCACCTGGACTAGCGGGAGTTTGAATGAGCAGTTCTTC | CASTWTSGSLNEQFF | TRBV6-1 | TRBD2 | TRBJ2-1 | .
TGTGCCAGCAGCTTAAAGGGCGTATACGAGCAGTACTTC | CASSLKGVYEQYF | TRBV7-8 | . | TRBJ2-7 | .
TGTGCCAGCAGCCCCCTCCAGGGGGCAAATTCACCCCTCCACTTT | CASSPLQGANSPLHF | TRBV7-2 | TRBD1 | TRBJ1-6 | .